The present T cell receptor beta chain was sequenced within a study of Ad26.COV2.S vaccination and SARS-CoV-2 variants (dated by TCRdb to 2020 to 2023). With respect to the entire study: Donors in the vaccine arm were drawn from COV1001, a multicentre, randomized, double-blind, placebo-controlled phase I-IIa trial testing Ad26.COV2.S in healthy adults. Ad26.COV2.S was administered intramuscularly at a dose of 5x10^10 or 1x10^11 viral particles, either as one shot or as two shots given 56 days apart. The specificity and breadth of SARS-CoV-2-reactive T cell receptors after Ad26.COV2.S vaccination were assessed by TCRbeta repertoire sequencing. The TCR-sequenced set comprised approximately 32 samples: about 19 Ad26.COV2.S vaccine recipients, 5 placebo recipients and 8 SARS-CoV-2 convalescent individuals. Trial participants were randomized into five groups of five, in which low-dose or high-dose Ad26.COV2.S was given once or twice, or placebo was given on both occasions. Investigators did not know the trial group allocation while performing experiments and assessing outcomes.

Worth noting for this clone: This receptor's antigen is unknown. One base away there is no much larger clone; base qualities are not given.

What the work shows at the level of the full study, not this receptor alone: The authors noted that total T cell responses may have been underestimated by the TCR breadth and depth analyses. Spike-specific TCR breadth was higher in Ad26.COV2.S recipients than in placebo recipients (P = 0.0014). Comparable non-spike TCR breadth was observed between vaccine and placebo recipients, consistent with only spike being contained in the vaccine. After vaccination, substantial breadth of spike-specific CD8+ and CD4+ T cell responses was reported. Comparing responses between vaccine doses or regimens was not something the study was powered to do.

What this sample's treatment or condition label stands for: about 20 received Ad26.COV2.S at low or high dose, single or two shots; about 5 received placebo; per-sample allocation not given. For vaccine and placebo recipients, the sequenced repertoires came from samples collected on day 63 after the first injection. Between 29 July and 7 August 2020, Cohort 1b enrolled 25 adults aged 18-55 years at one site in Boston, USA. Ad26.COV2.S was a replication-incompetent adenovirus type 26 vector that expressed a prefusion-stabilized SARS-CoV-2 spike protein derived from the original Wuhan strain. The immunoSEQ Assay was used to sequence TCRbeta CDR3 regions. After extraction, genomic DNA underwent amplification by bias-controlled multiplex PCR, followed by high-throughput sequencing. Turning to the authors' computational methods: To quantify the absolute abundance of each unique TCRbeta CDR3 region, sequences were collapsed and filtered. T cell fraction was estimated by normalization of TCRbeta template counts to usable DNA, with usable DNA being measured through amplification of reference genes present in all nucleated cells. Repertoire TCRs were annotated as SARS-CoV-2-specific by exact matching of V gene, CDR3 amino acid sequence and J gene to a known reactive TCR set. The reference SARS-CoV-2 TCR set was obtained from MIRA and was filtered for enrichment in COVID-19-positive ImmuneCODE repertoires, whereby public or cross-reactive TCRs were removed. Drawing on the MIRA antigens, annotated TCRs were analysed further at the level of specific ORF or position within ORF. Depth was the summed frequency of annotated unique rearrangements, while breadth was defined as annotated unique rearrangements over total unique productive rearrangements. Two-sided Wilcoxon rank-sum tests were used to compare TCR breadth between groups. Not all clones reach the TCRdb copy of this immuneACCESS table, which keeps in-frame sequences only. Checked studies attribute under half of the gap to unresolved V genes and leave the rest unexplained. The V and J calls and clone size were taken over from that table, and D and trimming were inferred from the DNA. This sample has more than 350,000 clones in its table, and approximately 92% of those were observed once. Together, the top ten hold 9.5% to 15% of the sample.

Sequences SNHLY (CDR1) and FYNNEI (CDR2) are obtained from the germline V gene. V lost 2 bases and J lost 0 bases, and the count of bases not matched to a germline gene is 3. Counted from cysteine to phenylalanine, this CDR3 has 17 amino acids. The kept DNA is CDR3 alone, 51 bases in frame from the first base. This TCR came from a person aged 18-65 years who received the Ad26.COV2.S COVID-19 vaccine or a placebo. The source material was peripheral blood, sampled in a trial of Ad26.COV2.S vaccine versus placebo. The chain is made from TRBV2 and TRBJ2-6, and 8 bases in between align with TRBD1. The CDR3 in this case is CASSERTGSSGANVLTF. The DNA reads TGTGCCAGCAGTGAAAGGACAGGGAGCTCTGGGGCCAACGTCCTGACTTTC.